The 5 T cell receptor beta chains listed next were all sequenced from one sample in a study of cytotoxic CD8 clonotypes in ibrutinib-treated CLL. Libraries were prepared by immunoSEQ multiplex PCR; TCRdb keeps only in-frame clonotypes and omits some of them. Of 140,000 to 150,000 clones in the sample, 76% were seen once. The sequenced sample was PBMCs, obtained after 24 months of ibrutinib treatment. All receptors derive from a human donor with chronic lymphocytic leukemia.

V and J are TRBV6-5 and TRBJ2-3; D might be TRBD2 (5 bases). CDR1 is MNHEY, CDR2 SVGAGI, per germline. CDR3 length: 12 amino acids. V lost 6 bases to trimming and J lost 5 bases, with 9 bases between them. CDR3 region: CASSRRGDTQYF. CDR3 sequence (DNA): TGTGCCAGCAGCCGCCGGGGAGATACGCAGTATTTT.

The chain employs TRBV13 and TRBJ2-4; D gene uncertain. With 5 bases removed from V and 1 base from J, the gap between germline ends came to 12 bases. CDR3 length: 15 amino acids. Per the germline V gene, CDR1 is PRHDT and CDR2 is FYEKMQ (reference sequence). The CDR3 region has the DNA TGTGCCAGCAGCCTCCGCTTAGGGGCCAAAAACATTCAGTACTTC. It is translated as CASSLRLGAKNIQYF.

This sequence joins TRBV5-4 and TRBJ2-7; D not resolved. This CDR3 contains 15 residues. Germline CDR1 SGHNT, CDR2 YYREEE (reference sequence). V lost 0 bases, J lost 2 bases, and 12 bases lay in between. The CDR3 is CASSLAGSRAYEQYF. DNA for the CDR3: TGTGCCAGCAGCTTGGCTGGTTCTAGAGCCTACGAGCAGTACTTC.

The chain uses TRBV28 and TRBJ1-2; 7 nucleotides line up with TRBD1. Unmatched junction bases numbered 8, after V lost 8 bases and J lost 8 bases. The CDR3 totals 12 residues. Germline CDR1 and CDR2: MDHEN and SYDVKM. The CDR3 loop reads CASFRQGGGYTF. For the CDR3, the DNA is TGTGCCAGCTTCCGACAGGGTGGAGGCTACACCTTC.

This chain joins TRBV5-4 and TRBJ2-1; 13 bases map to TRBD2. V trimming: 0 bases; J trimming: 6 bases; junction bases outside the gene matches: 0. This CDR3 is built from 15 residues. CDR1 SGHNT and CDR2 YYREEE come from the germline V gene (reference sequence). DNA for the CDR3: TGTGCCAGCAGCTTGGGGACTAGCGGGAGCAATGAGCAGTTCTTC. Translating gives CASSLGTSGSNEQFF.